A selection of T cell receptor beta chains follows, all from one sample in a study of blood T cells in healthy people across ages. TCRdb re-called the 5' RACE reads through MiXCR, storing one row per CDR3 protein. The sample lists 650,000 to 1,000,000 distinct CDR3 sequences; 35% to 40% were seen once. What was sequenced was blood. The receptors were gathered from a man in his late teens or twenties in good health. The CDR3 runs from the conserved cysteine through the conserved F or W.

CDR3 protein,J gene,V gene
CASSELPTDTQYF,TRBJ2-3,TRBV6-1
CGARPPGRSRGYTF,TRBJ1-2,TRBV20-1
CASSFKAVGTEAFF,TRBJ1-1,TRBV12-3/TRBV12-4
CAISDPASGGFNEQYF,TRBJ2-7,TRBV10-3
CASSIRGGTNTGELFF,TRBJ2-2,TRBV25-1
CASRRAGLIYGYTF,TRBJ1-2,TRBV12-3/TRBV12-4
CSARAGAYGYTF,TRBJ1-2,TRBV20-1
CASSQVGLGSGANVLTF,TRBJ2-6,TRBV7-9
CASRPTDTYNEQFF,TRBJ2-1,TRBV6-2/TRBV6-3
CSAVGTGVNEQYF,TRBJ2-5,TRBV20-1
CASSEFDRGAETQYF,-,TRBV2
CASSLPQTADTQYF,TRBJ2-3,TRBV28
CASSFGTSEKLFF,TRBJ1-4,TRBV7-8
CASSFLGYGYTF,TRBJ1-2,TRBV7-2
CASSEMGAEAFF,TRBJ1-1,TRBV25-1
CASMIGGQYNSPLHF,TRBJ1-6,TRBV5-4
CASSWGTPYEQYF,TRBJ2-7,TRBV5-5
CASTPGDLSGNTIYF,TRBJ1-3,TRBV11-2
CASSLNVPGELFF,TRBJ2-2,TRBV7-3
CASSSWVGYTF,TRBJ1-2,TRBV12-3/TRBV12-4
CASSQDAGGATSGRGDTQYF,TRBJ2-3,TRBV4-3
CASSREGSRELFF,TRBJ2-2,TRBV5-4
CASSLQGTQYF,TRBJ2-3,TRBV7-2
CSAQRDSQVGYIQYF,-,TRBV20-1
CASSSASGGEINEQFF,TRBJ2-1,TRBV6-1
CASSPTGQGGEQYF,TRBJ2-7,TRBV12-3/TRBV12-4
CASSPTSGPQHF,TRBJ1-5,TRBV7-9
CASSSPGTGFKAFF,TRBJ1-1,TRBV12-3/TRBV12-4
CRAGQGDYGYTF,TRBJ1-2,TRBV29-1
CSVVPGVEASDTEAFF,TRBJ1-1,TRBV29-1
CSARDRAGGNYSYTF,TRBJ1-2,TRBV20-1
CASSTYVNEQFF,TRBJ2-1,TRBV7-2
CASSPDSYTGELFF,TRBJ2-2,TRBV12-3/TRBV12-4
CSARAWDRGATEAFF,TRBJ1-1,TRBV20-1
CASSQRTSANYEQYF,TRBJ2-7,TRBV4-1
CASRKGANYGYTF,TRBJ1-2,TRBV28
CASSSTSGRTDTEYF,TRBJ2-3,TRBV12-3/TRBV12-4
CASSLALQGLNTEAFF,TRBJ1-1,TRBV12-3/TRBV12-4
CASSIRGISTDTQYF,TRBJ2-3,TRBV7-2
CASSLESGGINSPLHF,TRBJ1-6,TRBV5-1